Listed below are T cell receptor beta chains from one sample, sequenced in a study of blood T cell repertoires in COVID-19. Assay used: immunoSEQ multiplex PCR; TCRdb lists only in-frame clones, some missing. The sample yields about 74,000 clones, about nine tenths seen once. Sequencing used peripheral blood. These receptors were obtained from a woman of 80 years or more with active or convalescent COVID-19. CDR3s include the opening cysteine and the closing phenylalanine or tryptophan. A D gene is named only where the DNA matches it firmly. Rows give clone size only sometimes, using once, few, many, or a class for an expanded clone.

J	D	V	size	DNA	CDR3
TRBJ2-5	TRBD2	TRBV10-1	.	TGCGCCAGCAAGATTCTAGCGGGGGGAAAAGAGACCCAGTACTTC	CASKILAGGKETQYF
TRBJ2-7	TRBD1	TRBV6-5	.	TGTGCCATAACAGGGGGCTACGAGCAGTACTTC	CAITGGYEQYF
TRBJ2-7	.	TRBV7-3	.	TGTGCCACTTATTCGCCCGGGGAACTTAGCTCCTACGAGCAGTACTTC	CATYSPGELSSYEQYF
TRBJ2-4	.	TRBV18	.	TGTGCCAGCTCACCGGCGGGGGCCGCTATACTGCAAAACATTCAGTACTTC	CASSPAGAAILQNIQYF
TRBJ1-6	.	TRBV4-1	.	TGCGCCAGCAGCCAAGTACCAGGGATTATCGCCGCGAATTCACCCCTCCACTTT	CASSQVPGIIAANSPLHF
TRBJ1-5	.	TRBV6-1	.	TGTGCCAGCAGTGAAATACGACAGGTTAGGGATAGCAATCAGCCCCAGCATTTT	CASSEIRQVRDSNQPQHF
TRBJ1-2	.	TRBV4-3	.	TGCGCCAGCAGCCTTTATACAGGGACCAATAACTATGGCTACACCTTC	CASSLYTGTNNYGYTF
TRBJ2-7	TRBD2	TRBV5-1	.	TGCGCCAGCAGCCCTGGGACTAGCGGGGGGTACGAGCAGTACTTC	CASSPGTSGGYEQYF
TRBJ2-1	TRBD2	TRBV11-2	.	TGTGCCAGCAGCACCGGGGGGAACTCCTACAATGAGCAGTTCTTC	CASSTGGNSYNEQFF
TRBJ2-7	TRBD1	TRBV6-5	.	TGTGCCAGCAGTCAGAGGGGGCCCTACGAGCAGTACTTC	CASSQRGPYEQYF
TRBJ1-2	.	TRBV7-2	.	TGTGCCAGCAGCTTAGATGGGGGCAGAGGGGGCTACACCTTC	CASSLDGGRGGYTF
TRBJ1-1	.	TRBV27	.	TGTGCCAGCAGTCTAACCAGGGATGCCACTGAAGCTTTCTTT	CASSLTRDATEAFF
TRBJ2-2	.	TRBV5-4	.	TGTGCCAGCCTCGGTATCGCCGGGGAGCTGTTTTTT	CASLGIAGELFF
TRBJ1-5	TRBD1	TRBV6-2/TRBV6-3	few	TGTGCCAGCAGTCAGGACAGGGGCGGACAGCCCCAGCATTTT	CASSQDRGGQPQHF
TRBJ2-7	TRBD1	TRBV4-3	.	TGCGCCAGCAGCCAAGATACAGGGGGACCCTGGGGCGAGCAGTACTTC	CASSQDTGGPWGEQYF